These T cell receptor beta chains were read from a single sample in a study of blood T cell repertoires in COVID-19. TCRdb keeps only in-frame clones here, not all; method: immunoSEQ multiplex PCR. The sample has 60,000 to 75,000 clones, 82% seen once. What was sequenced was peripheral blood. The receptor source for this set is a human donor in a cohort sampled during active COVID-19. Each CDR3 is given with its conserved first and last residue. Fields, in order: clone size, J gene, V gene, D gene, CDR3 protein, CDR3 DNA. D genes are given only for firm matches. Some rows have no size entry. The others give once, few or many, or a class for an expanded clone.

>once|TRBJ1-1|TRBV3-1/TRBV3-2|-
CASSQVRGRGTEAFF
TGTGCCAGCAGCCAAGTCAGGGGTAGGGGAACTGAAGCTTTCTTT
>-|TRBJ1-2|TRBV5-1|TRBD1
CASSGTGTGTLYGYTF
TGCGCCAGCAGCGGCACGGGGACAGGGACGCTTTATGGCTACACCTTC
>-|TRBJ2-3|TRBV19|-
CASSIGLADTQYF
TGTGCCAGTAGTATTGGGCTCGCAGATACGCAGTATTTT
>-|TRBJ2-1|TRBV29-1|TRBD1
CSVEGTGDRGTNEQFF
TGCAGCGTTGAAGGGACGGGGGACAGGGGCACCAATGAGCAGTTCTTC
>-|TRBJ1-1|TRBV2|-
CASSRTEAFF
TGTGCCAGCAGCCGCACTGAAGCTTTCTTT
>-|TRBJ2-1|TRBV14|TRBD1
CASSWTGVTEQFF
TGTGCCAGCAGCTGGACAGGGGTAACTGAGCAGTTCTTC
>-|TRBJ2-7|TRBV7-8|TRBD2
CASSFSSGGESYEQYF
TGTGCCAGCAGCTTCTCCAGCGGGGGGGAGTCCTACGAGCAGTACTTC
>-|TRBJ1-2|TRBV5-1|TRBD1
CASSKGQGLDGYTF
TGCGCCAGCAGCAAAGGACAGGGCTTAGATGGCTACACCTTC
>many|TRBJ1-2|TRBV29-1|TRBD1
CSIGQGDYYGYTF
TGCAGCATAGGACAGGGCGACTACTATGGCTACACCTTC
>-|TRBJ2-3|TRBV27|TRBD2
CASQASGGNTDTQYF
TGTGCCAGCCAAGCCAGCGGGGGTAACACAGATACGCAGTATTTT
>few|TRBJ1-6|TRBV18|-
CASSPRQADGESPLHF
TGTGCCAGCTCACCACGACAGGCTGACGGTGAATCACCCCTCCACTTT
>-|TRBJ2-3|TRBV18|TRBD2
CASSPIALLAGGTDTQYF
TGTGCCAGCTCACCGATTGCGTTACTAGCGGGGGGCACAGATACGCAGTATTTT
>once|TRBJ2-1|TRBV27|TRBD1
CASSPTLGTGVVDEQFF
TGTGCCAGCAGTCCTACCCTTGGGACAGGGGTAGTCGATGAGCAGTTCTTC
>-|TRBJ2-1|TRBV10-1|TRBD2
CASSESWGGNEQFF
TGCGCCAGCAGTGAGTCCTGGGGGGGAAATGAGCAGTTCTTC
>-|TRBJ2-3|TRBV18|TRBD1
CASSQGSTGADTQYF
TGTGCCAGCTCACAGGGTTCAACAGGGGCGGATACGCAGTATTTT
>-|TRBJ2-2|TRBV5-4|TRBD2
CASERDNTGELFF
TGTGCCAGCGAGCGGGACAACACCGGGGAGCTGTTTTTT
>-|TRBJ2-7|TRBV6-5|TRBD1
CASSYGDRGRPGEQYF
TGTGCCAGCAGTTACGGGGACAGGGGGCGCCCGGGCGAGCAGTACTTC
>-|TRBJ1-2|TRBV7-8|-
CASSLVADFYGYTF
TGTGCCAGCAGCTTAGTTGCAGACTTCTATGGCTACACCTTC
>-|TRBJ2-2|TRBV12-5|-
CASGLLRTVNTGELFF
TGTGCTAGTGGTTTGCTCAGGACTGTAAACACCGGGGAGCTGTTTTTT
>-|TRBJ2-1|TRBV5-5|-
CASSLRVIKNYNEQFF
TGTGCCAGCAGCCTCAGGGTAATTAAGAACTACAATGAGCAGTTCTTC
>once|TRBJ2-1|TRBV10-1|-
CASSEPGRGDYNEQFF
TGCGCCAGCAGTGAACCTGGCAGGGGGGACTACAATGAGCAGTTCTTC
>-|TRBJ1-1|TRBV11-2|-
CASSLVGVGTEAFF
TGTGCCAGCAGCTTAGTAGGGGTAGGAACTGAAGCTTTCTTT
>-|TRBJ1-2|TRBV6-5|-
CASRQQGFGYTF
TGTGCCAGCAGGCAGCAGGGTTTCGGCTACACCTTC
>-|TRBJ2-2|TRBV5-1|-
CASSLQGRANTGELFF
TGCGCCAGCAGCTTGCAGGGGCGAGCGAACACCGGGGAGCTGTTTTTT
>-|TRBJ2-2|TRBV12-5|-
CASGMGLRGGELFF
TGTGCTAGTGGTATGGGACTCCGGGGCGGGGAGCTGTTTTTT
>-|TRBJ2-5|TRBV11-2|-
CASSYDPGEETQYF
TGTGCCAGCAGCTACGATCCAGGGGAAGAGACCCAGTACTTC
>-|TRBJ1-5|TRBV27|TRBD1
CASCRQGGVNQPQHF
TGTGCCAGCTGCCGACAGGGGGGGGTCAATCAGCCCCAGCATTTT
>-|TRBJ1-1|TRBV30|TRBD1
CASLRGTQGATEAFF
TGTGCCTCCCTTAGGGGGACACAGGGGGCCACTGAAGCTTTCTTT
>-|TRBJ1-5|TRBV5-1|-
CASSWGDSTQPQHF
TGCGCCAGCAGCTGGGGGGATAGCACTCAGCCCCAGCATTTT